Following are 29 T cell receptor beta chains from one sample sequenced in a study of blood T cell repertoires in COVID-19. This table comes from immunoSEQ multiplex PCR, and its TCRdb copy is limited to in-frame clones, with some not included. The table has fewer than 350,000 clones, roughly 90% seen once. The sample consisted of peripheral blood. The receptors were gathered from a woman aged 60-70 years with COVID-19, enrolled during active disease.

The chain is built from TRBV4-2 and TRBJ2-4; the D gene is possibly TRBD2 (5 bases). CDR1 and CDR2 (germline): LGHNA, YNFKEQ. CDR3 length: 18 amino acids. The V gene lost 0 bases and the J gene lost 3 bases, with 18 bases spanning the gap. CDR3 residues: CASSQEFPEDLDKNIQYF. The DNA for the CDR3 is TGTGCCAGCAGCCAAGAATTTCCGGAGGATTTGGACAAAAACATTCAGTACTTC.

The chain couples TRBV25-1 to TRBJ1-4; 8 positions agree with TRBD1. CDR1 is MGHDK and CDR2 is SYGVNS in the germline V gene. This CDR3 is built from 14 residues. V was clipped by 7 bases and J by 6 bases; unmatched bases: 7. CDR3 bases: TGTGCCAGCAATAAACAGGGGGTTGATGAAAAACTGTTTTTT. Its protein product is CASNKQGVDEKLFF.

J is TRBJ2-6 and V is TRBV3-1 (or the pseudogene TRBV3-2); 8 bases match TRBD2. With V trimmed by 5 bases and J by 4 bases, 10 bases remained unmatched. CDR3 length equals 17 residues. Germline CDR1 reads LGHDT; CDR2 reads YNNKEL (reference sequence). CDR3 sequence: CASSRDGGAPGANVLTF. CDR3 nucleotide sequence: TGTGCCAGCAGCAGGGACGGGGGGGCCCCCGGGGCCAACGTCCTGACTTTC.

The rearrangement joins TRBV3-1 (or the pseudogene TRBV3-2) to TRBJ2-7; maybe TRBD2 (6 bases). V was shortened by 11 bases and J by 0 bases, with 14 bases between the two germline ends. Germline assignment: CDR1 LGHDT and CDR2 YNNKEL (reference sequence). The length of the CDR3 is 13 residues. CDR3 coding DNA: TGTGCCGTCGGGACTTCTAGCTCCTACGAGCAGTACTTC. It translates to CAVGTSSSYEQYF.

The chain's CDR3 is CASSGGGANTGELFF. The CDR3 coding sequence is TGTGCCAGCAGCGGCGGGGGGGCGAACACCGGGGAGCTGTTTTTT. This rearrangement joins TRBV7-6 to TRBJ2-2, with 9 bases fitting TRBD2. The ends lost 5 bases at V and 0 bases at J; junction bases unmatched: 1. The CDR3 is 15 amino acids. Germline V CDR1 and CDR2: SGHVS, FNYEAQ.

The CDR3 DNA reads as TGCGCCAGCAGCGCTACAGGGTCCGATTCACCCCTCCACTTT. Translating it yields CASSATGSDSPLHF. The V and J genes are TRBV5-1 and TRBJ1-6, with D maybe TRBD1 (6 bases). With 4 bases removed from V and 8 bases from J, the gap between germline ends came to 13 bases. Germline V gene sequence: CDR1 SGHRS, CDR2 YFSETQ. The length of the CDR3 is 14 residues.

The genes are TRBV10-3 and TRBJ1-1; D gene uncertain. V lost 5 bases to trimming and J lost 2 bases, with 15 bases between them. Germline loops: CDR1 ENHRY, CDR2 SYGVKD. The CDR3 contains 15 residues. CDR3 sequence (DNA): TGTGCCATCAGTCTAGACCGCGGCAAAAACACTGAAGCTTTCTTT. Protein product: CAISLDRGKNTEAFF.

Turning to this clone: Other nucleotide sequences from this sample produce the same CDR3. The CDR3 protein is CASRRQGIGNQPQHF. The CDR3 DNA is TGTGCCAGCAGGAGACAGGGGATTGGCAATCAGCCCCAGCATTTT. The chain has TRBV2 and TRBJ1-5, with 8 bases matching TRBD1. V lost 6 bases to trimming and J lost 2 bases; unmatched junction nucleotides: 6. Germline lookup yields CDR1 SNHLY and CDR2 FYNNEI. The CDR3 totals 15 residues.

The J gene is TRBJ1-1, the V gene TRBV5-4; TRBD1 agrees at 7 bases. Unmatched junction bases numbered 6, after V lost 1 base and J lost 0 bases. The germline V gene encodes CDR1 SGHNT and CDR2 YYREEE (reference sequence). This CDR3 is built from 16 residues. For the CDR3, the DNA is TGTGCCAGCAGCTTGTTCGACAGGGCGATGAACACTGAAGCTTTCTTT. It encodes CASSLFDRAMNTEAFF.

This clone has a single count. The CDR3 nucleotides are TGCGCCAGCAGCTTGGCCGGGGTGATCACAGATACGCAGTATTTT. The encoded protein is CASSLAGVITDTQYF. This chain joins TRBV5-1 and TRBJ2-3, with D possibly TRBD2 on 5 matching bases. CDR1 is SGHRS, CDR2 YFSETQ, per germline. With 0 bases removed from V and 2 bases from J, the gap between germline ends came to 10 bases. The CDR3 totals 15 residues.

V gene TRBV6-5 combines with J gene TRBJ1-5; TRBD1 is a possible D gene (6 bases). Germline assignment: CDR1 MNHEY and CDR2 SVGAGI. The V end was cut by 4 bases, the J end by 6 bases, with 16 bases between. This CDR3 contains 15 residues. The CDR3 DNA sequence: TGTGCCAGCAGTTCCATCGACAGGAAGGCTCAGCCCCAGCATTTT. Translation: CASSSIDRKAQPQHF.

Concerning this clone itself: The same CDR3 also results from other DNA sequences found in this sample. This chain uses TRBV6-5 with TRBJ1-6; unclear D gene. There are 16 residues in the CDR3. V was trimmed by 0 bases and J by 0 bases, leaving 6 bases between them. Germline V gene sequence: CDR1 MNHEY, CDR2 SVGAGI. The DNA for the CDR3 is TGTGCCAGCAGTTACTCACGGAGCTCCTATAATTCACCCCTCCACTTT. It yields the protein CASSYSRSSYNSPLHF.

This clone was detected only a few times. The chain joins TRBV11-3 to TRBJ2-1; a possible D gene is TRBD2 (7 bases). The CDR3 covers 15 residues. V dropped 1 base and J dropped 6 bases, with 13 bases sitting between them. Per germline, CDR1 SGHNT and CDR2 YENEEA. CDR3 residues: CASSLGGAGVNEQFF. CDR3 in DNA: TGTGCCAGCAGCTTAGGGGGGGCGGGAGTCAATGAGCAGTTCTTC.

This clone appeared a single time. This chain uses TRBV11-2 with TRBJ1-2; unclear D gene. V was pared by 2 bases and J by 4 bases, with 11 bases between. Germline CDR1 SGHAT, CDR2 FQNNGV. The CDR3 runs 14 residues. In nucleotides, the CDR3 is TGTGCCAGCAGCTTAACAAGCGGGGTCTATGGCTACACCTTC. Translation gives CASSLTSGVYGYTF.

The CDR3 nucleotides read TGTGCCAGTAGTGGGGAGGGCGTTAGAACTATCGGCTACACCTTC. This codes for CASSGEGVRTIGYTF. The V call is TRBV19, the J call TRBJ1-2; D remains unclear. CDR3 length: 15 amino acids. Deletions cut 5 bases from V and 8 bases from J, with 21 bases between. CDR1 is LNHDA, CDR2 SQIVND, per germline (reference sequence).

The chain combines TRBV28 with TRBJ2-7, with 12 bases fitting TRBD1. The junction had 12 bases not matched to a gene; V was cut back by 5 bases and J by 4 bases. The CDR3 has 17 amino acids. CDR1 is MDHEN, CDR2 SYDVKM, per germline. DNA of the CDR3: TGTGCCAGCAGTCTCCTATCCGGGACAGGGGGCCTGTACGAGCAGTACTTC. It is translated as CASSLLSGTGGLYEQYF.

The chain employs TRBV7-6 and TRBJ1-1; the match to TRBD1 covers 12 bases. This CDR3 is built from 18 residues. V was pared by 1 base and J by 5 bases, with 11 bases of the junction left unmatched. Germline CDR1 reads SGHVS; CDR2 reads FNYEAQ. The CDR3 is CASSLGAPGQGAGTEAFF. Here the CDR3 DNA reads TGTGCCAGCAGCTTAGGGGCCCCGGGACAGGGGGCGGGTACTGAAGCTTTCTTT.

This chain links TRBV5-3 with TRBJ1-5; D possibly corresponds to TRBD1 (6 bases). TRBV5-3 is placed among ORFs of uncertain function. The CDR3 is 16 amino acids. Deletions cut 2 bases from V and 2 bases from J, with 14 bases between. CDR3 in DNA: TGTGCCAGAAGCTTTTTCAGGGGCGGAGGCAATCAGCCCCAGCATTTT. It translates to CARSFFRGGGNQPQHF.

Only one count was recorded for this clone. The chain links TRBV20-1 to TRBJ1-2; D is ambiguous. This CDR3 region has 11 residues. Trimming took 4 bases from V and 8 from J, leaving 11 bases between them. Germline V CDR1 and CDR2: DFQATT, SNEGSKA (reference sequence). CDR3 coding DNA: TGCAGTGCTAACCGAATGAGCGGCTACACCTTC. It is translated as CSANRMSGYTF.

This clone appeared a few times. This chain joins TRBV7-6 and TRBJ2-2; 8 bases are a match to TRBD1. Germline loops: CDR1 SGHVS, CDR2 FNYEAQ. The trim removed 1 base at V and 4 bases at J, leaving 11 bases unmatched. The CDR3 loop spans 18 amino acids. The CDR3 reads CASSLGWPTGGSTGELFF. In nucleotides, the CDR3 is TGTGCCAGCAGCTTAGGTTGGCCTACAGGGGGAAGCACCGGGGAGCTGTTTTTT.

This chain's CDR3 is CASSVRGFGTEAFF. In DNA form, the CDR3 reads TGTGCCAGCAGCGTACGCGGTTTTGGCACTGAAGCTTTCTTT. This sequence joins TRBV9 and TRBJ1-1, with no clear D. Deletions cut 1 base from V and 4 bases from J, with 11 bases between. Germline V gives CDR1 SGDLS, CDR2 YYNGEE. This CDR3 is 14 amino acids long.

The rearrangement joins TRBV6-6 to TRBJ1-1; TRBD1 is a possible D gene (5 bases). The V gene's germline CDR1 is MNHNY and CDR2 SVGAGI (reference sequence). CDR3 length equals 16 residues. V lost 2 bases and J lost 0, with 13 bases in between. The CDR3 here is CASSYIVVQVNTEAFF. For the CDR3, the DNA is TGTGCCAGCAGTTACATCGTGGTACAGGTGAACACTGAAGCTTTCTTT.

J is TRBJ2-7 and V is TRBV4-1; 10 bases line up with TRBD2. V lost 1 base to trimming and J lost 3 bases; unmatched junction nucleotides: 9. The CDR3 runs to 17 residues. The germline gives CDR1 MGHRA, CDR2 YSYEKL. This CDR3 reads CASSQAPSAGGIYEQYF. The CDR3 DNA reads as TGCGCCAGCAGCCAAGCCCCCTCAGCGGGGGGGATCTACGAGCAGTACTTC.

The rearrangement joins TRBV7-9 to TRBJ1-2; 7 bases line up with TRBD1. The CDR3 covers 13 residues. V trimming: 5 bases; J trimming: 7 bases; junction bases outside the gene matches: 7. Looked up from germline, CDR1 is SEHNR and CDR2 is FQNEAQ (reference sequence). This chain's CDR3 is CASSLGTGVGYTF. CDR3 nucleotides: TGTGCCAGCAGCCTTGGAACAGGGGTTGGCTACACCTTC.

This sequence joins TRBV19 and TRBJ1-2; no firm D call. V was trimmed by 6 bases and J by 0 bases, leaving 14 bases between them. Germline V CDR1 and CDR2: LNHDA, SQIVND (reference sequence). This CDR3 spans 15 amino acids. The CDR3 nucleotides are TGTGCCAGTAGCCCCGCGGCCACTTCTAACTATGGCTACACCTTC. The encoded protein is CASSPAATSNYGYTF.

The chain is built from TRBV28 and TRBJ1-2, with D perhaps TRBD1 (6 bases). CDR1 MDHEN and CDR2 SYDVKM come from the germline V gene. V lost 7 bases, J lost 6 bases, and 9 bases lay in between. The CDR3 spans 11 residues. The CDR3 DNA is TGTGCCAGCAATCCAGGGGATGGCTACACCTTC. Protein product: CASNPGDGYTF.

The CDR3 loop is CATSRDVSGDSLGEQYF. CDR3 bases: TGTGCCACCAGCAGAGATGTGTCAGGGGATAGCCTGGGCGAGCAGTACTTC. The rearrangement uses TRBV15 and TRBJ2-7; D might be TRBD1 (6 bases). Germline V gives CDR1 LNHNV, CDR2 YYDKDF (reference sequence). The CDR3 contains 17 residues. V lost 0 bases and J lost 6, with 21 bases in between.

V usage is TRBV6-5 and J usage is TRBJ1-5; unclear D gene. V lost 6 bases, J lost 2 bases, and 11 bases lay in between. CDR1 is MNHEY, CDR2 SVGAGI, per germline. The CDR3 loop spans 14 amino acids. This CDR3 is CASSPGVGNQPQHF. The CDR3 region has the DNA TGTGCCAGCAGCCCCGGTGTCGGCAATCAGCCCCAGCATTTT.

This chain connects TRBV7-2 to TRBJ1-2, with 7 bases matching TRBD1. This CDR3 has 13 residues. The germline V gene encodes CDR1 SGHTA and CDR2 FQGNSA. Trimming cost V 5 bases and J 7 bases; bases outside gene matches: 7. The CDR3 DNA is TGTGCCAGCAGCAACCGGGACAGAGCTGGCTACACCTTC. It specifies CASSNRDRAGYTF.